The rows below give T cell receptor beta chains drawn from one sample of a study of T cells after yellow fever vaccination. TCRdb passed the 5' RACE reads through MiXCR, listing each CDR3 protein once. The sample lists about 300,000 distinct CDR3 sequences, 6.8% occurring once. The sample in question was PBMCs, obtained about 41 days after the first yellow fever vaccination. These receptors originate from a young man who received the YFV17D yellow fever vaccine. Each CDR3 is given with its conserved first and last residue. D genes are given only for firm matches. The listing skips clone size in some rows; elsewhere it reads once, few, many or a size class.

NA | few | TRBJ2-6 | TRBV15 | 14 | TGTGCCACCAGCAGAGCCTCTGGGGCCAACGTCCTGACTTTC | CATSRASGANVLTF
NA | few | TRBJ2-7 | TRBV20-1 | 15 | TGCAGTGCTCCCCGTACTGCGGGGAGCTCCTACGAGCAGTACTTC | CSAPRTAGSSYEQYF
TRBD1 | NA | TRBJ1-5 | TRBV5-1 | 14 | TGCGCCAGCAGCCCCACAGGGGGTGTCATGCCCCAGCATTTT | CASSPTGGVMPQHF
TRBD1 | NA | TRBJ2-1 | TRBV20-1 | 14 | TGCAGTGCCAGAGGACAGGGGGTACGGAATGAGCAGTTCTTC | CSARGQGVRNEQFF
TRBD2 | few | TRBJ2-6 | TRBV15 | 17 | TGTGCCACGATACAGCGGGGGGCCGACCCGAGGGCCAACGTCCTGACTTTC | CATIQRGADPRANVLTF
NA | NA | TRBJ2-2 | TRBV24-1 | 13 | TGTGCCACCAGCTACCTAACTGAGGGGGAGCTGTTTTTT | CATSYLTEGELFF
TRBD1 | few | TRBJ2-3 | TRBV6-1 | 15 | TGTGCCAGCAGTCCAGGGGGCGCGAGCACAGATACGCAGTATTTT | CASSPGGASTDTQYF
NA | few | TRBJ2-3 | TRBV6-1 | 14 | TGTGCCAGCAGTGAACACTTCCGGATAGATACGCAGTATTTT | CASSEHFRIDTQYF
NA | few | TRBJ1-1 | TRBV10-3 | 13 | TGTGCCATCAGTGTAGAACAGAACACTGAAGCTTTCTTT | CAISVEQNTEAFF
TRBD2 | many | TRBJ2-1 | TRBV9 | 15 | TGTGCCAGCAGCGTAGCTAGCGGGGGTTACAATGAGCAGTTCTTC | CASSVASGGYNEQFF
NA | NA | TRBJ2-7 | TRBV29-1 | 15 | TGCAGCGTTGAAGATCGAAGGGGGTTCTCCTACGAGCAGTACTTC | CSVEDRRGFSYEQYF
NA | few | TRBJ2-7 | TRBV18 | 13 | TGTGCCAGCTCACCGGGACATATCTACGAGCAGTACTTC | CASSPGHIYEQYF
TRBD2 | NA | TRBJ2-5 | TRBV20-1 | 15 | TGCAGTGCTAGCGAGGGACTAGCGGTTCAAGAGACCCAGTACTTC | CSASEGLAVQETQYF
NA | NA | TRBJ1-2 | TRBV6-5 | 13 | TGTGCCAGCAGTTACGGAGAGTCGGGCGGCTACACCTTC | CASSYGESGGYTF
TRBD2 | few | TRBJ2-5 | TRBV20-1 | 14 | TGCAGTGCAAGGAATCCTAGCGGGGGGGAGACCCAGTACTTC | CSARNPSGGETQYF
NA | NA | TRBJ2-1 | TRBV20-1 | 13 | TGCAGTGCTAGAGATTGGCCTAACAATGAGCAGTTCTTC | CSARDWPNNEQFF
TRBD2 | many | TRBJ2-1 | TRBV12-3/TRBV12-4 | 15 | TGTGCCAGCAGTCCGACTAGCGGGGGGGACAATGAGCAGTTCTTC | CASSPTSGGDNEQFF
NA | NA | TRBJ1-5 | TRBV18 | 17 | TGTGCCAGCTCACCAAGGTTTACAGGCGCAAACAATCAGCCCCAGCATTTT | CASSPRFTGANNQPQHF
TRBD1 | few | TRBJ1-1 | TRBV20-1 | 12 | TGCAGTGCTACTACTCCACAGGGGGCGGCTTTCTTT | CSATTPQGAAFF
NA | few | TRBJ1-5 | TRBV29-1 | 13 | TGCAGCGTTGGCAGGGAGATCAATCAGCCCCAGCATTTT | CSVGREINQPQHF
TRBD2 | NA | TRBJ2-3 | TRBV29-1 | 15 | TGCAGCGTTGACCGACTAGCGGGGAGCACAGATACGCAGTATTTT | CSVDRLAGSTDTQYF
TRBD1 | NA | TRBJ1-5 | TRBV12-3/TRBV12-4 | 15 | TGTGCCAGCAGCCCAACCGGCAGGGGGTATCAGCCCCAGCATTTT | CASSPTGRGYQPQHF
TRBD2 | NA | TRBJ2-1 | TRBV5-4 | 15 | TGTGCCAGCAGGGCTGCGGGGGGGCTCGGCAATGAGCAGTTCTTC | CASRAAGGLGNEQFF
TRBD2 | few | TRBJ2-5 | TRBV9 | 15 | TGTGCCAGCAGCCCGAGCGGGACGAGCCAAGAGACCCAGTACTTC | CASSPSGTSQETQYF
TRBD2 | NA | TRBJ2-1 | TRBV5-1 | 15 | TGCGCCAGCGGCGTGTGGGCTAGCGGGGGCGGTGAGCAGTTCTTC | CASGVWASGGGEQFF
NA | NA | TRBJ1-6 | TRBV20-1 | 13 | TGCAGTGCTAGAGTGATCGAGAATTCACCCCTCCACTTT | CSARVIENSPLHF
NA | many | TRBJ2-1 | TRBV7-9 | 12 | TGTGCCAGCAGCTTAGTGAGAGATGAGCAGTTCTTC | CASSLVRDEQFF
NA | NA | TRBJ2-2 | TRBV28 | 18 | TGTGCCAGCAGTTTAGGCCCCCCGCGGGACATCCTGACCGGGGAGCTGTTTTTT | CASSLGPPRDILTGELFF
TRBD1 | few | TRBJ1-1 | TRBV20-1 | 15 | TGCAGTGCTAGAGTACCCTCGACAGGGAATGCTGAAGCTTTCTTT | CSARVPSTGNAEAFF
TRBD2 | few | TRBJ2-5 | TRBV20-1 | 15 | TGCAGTGCTACTCGACTAGCCATAGATGAAGAGACCCAGTACTTC | CSATRLAIDEETQYF
TRBD1 | many | TRBJ1-6 | TRBV28 | 14 | TGTGCCAGCACCAGAGGGACAGTTAATTCACCCCTCCACTTT | CASTRGTVNSPLHF
NA | many | TRBJ2-1 | TRBV29-1 | 17 | TGCAGCGTTGAAGGCTATCTCGCGAGGGGCTCCTACAATGAGCAGTTCTTC | CSVEGYLARGSYNEQFF
TRBD2 | few | TRBJ2-6 | TRBV5-1 | 20 | TGCGCCAGCAGCAGAATCGGGACTAGCGGGGGGTCGGGGGGGGCCAACGTCCTGACTTTC | CASSRIGTSGGSGGANVLTF
NA | NA | TRBJ2-7 | TRBV3-1 | 13 | TGTGCCAGCAGCCAATTGCACGGGGTCGAGCAGTACTTC | CASSQLHGVEQYF
NA | NA | TRBJ2-5 | TRBV2 | 11 | TGTGCCAGCGACATCCAAGAGACCCAGTACTTC | CASDIQETQYF
NA | NA | TRBJ2-7 | TRBV3-1 | 14 | TGTGCCAGCAGCCAAGTTAGCAGTAGCAACGAGCAGTACTTC | CASSQVSSSNEQYF
NA | few | TRBJ1-3 | TRBV4-3 | 13 | TGCGCCAGCAGCCAAGGGGAGGGAAACACCATATATTTT | CASSQGEGNTIYF
NA | few | TRBJ1-3 | TRBV6-5 | 14 | TGTGCCAGCAGTTCGAGAGACAAACGGGACACCATATATTTT | CASSSRDKRDTIYF
NA | many | TRBJ2-7 | TRBV27 | 14 | TGTGCCAGCAGCCCTGACAGGAGAAGCTACGAGCAGTACTTC | CASSPDRRSYEQYF
NA | NA | TRBJ2-3 | TRBV20-1 | 12 | TGCAGCGGAGTTACCAGCACAGATACGCAGTATTTT | CSGVTSTDTQYF
TRBD1 | many | TRBJ1-1 | TRBV5-5 | 15 | TGTGCCAGCAGCTGGGGACAGGGGGCTAGGGGTGAAGCTTTCTTT | CASSWGQGARGEAFF
NA | few | TRBJ1-5 | TRBV11-2 | 18 | TGTGCCAGCAGCTTATATCGCGGCGGCAGCCCCATGGGTCAGCCCCAGCATTTT | CASSLYRGGSPMGQPQHF
NA | NA | TRBJ2-3 | TRBV10-3 | 15 | TGTGCCATCAGGACCCCGGGCAGCCCCACAGATACGCAGTATTTT | CAIRTPGSPTDTQYF
NA | NA | TRBJ2-7 | TRBV6-5 | 15 | TGTGCCAGCTGTCACGCGACAGTCCTCTCCTACGAGCAGTACTTC | CASCHATVLSYEQYF
NA | few | TRBJ2-5 | TRBV10-3 | 14 | TGTGCCATCAGTGAGTCACAGGCCCAAGAGACCCAGTACTTC | CAISESQAQETQYF
NA | few | TRBJ1-1 | TRBV11-2 | 16 | TGTGCCAGCAGCTTAGTGAGCAGAGACATGAACACTGAAGCTTTCTTT | CASSLVSRDMNTEAFF
NA | many | TRBJ2-5 | TRBV10-3 | 17 | TGTGCCATCAGTGAGTCGTGGCGGCAGGTCGGCCAAGAGACCCAGTACTTC | CAISESWRQVGQETQYF
TRBD2 | few | TRBJ2-2 | TRBV9 | 18 | TGTGCCAGCAGCGTAGGCCGACTAGCGGGGGATCGTACCGGGGAGCTGTTTTTT | CASSVGRLAGDRTGELFF
NA | NA | TRBJ2-7 | TRBV6-5 | 12 | TGTGCCAGCAGTTCCCCCAGGTACGAGCAGTACTTC | CASSSPRYEQYF
NA | many | TRBJ2-1 | TRBV7-3 | 16 | TGTGCCAGCAGCCCTAATCCCGGACTACACTACAATGAGCAGTTCTTC | CASSPNPGLHYNEQFF
NA | NA | TRBJ1-2 | TRBV12-3/TRBV12-4 | 14 | TGTGCCAGCAATAGGGTAGTAGCTAACTATGGCTACACCTTC | CASNRVVANYGYTF
NA | NA | TRBJ2-4 | TRBV20-1 | 17 | TGCAGTGCTAGAACGACAGGTGGGGGGGTAGCCAAAAACATTCAGTACTTC | CSARTTGGGVAKNIQYF
NA | NA | TRBJ2-3 | TRBV19 | 15 | TGTGCCAGTAGTATAGAACTTCTTAGGACAGATACGCAGTATTTT | CASSIELLRTDTQYF
NA | NA | TRBJ1-2 | TRBV5-1 | 14 | TGCGCCAGCAGCGCCGGGACCTTGCAGGATGGCTACACCTTC | CASSAGTLQDGYTF
NA | NA | TRBJ1-5 | TRBV2 | 12 | TGTGCCAGCCGGACAGAAAATCAGCCCCAGCATTTT | CASRTENQPQHF